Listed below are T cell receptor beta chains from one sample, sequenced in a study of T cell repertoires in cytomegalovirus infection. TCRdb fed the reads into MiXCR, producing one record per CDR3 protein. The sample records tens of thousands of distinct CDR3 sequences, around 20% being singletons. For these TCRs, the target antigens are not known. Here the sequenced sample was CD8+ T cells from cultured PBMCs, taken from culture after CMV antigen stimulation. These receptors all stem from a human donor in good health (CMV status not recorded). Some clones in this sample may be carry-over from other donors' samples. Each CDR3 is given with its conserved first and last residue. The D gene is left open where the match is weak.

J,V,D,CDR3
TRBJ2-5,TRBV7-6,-,CASSRGTPLGETQYF
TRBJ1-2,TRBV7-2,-,CASSQTTGYGYTF
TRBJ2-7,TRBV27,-,CASRGSGLASSYEQYF
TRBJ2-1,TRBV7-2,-,CASSYQGYYNEQFF
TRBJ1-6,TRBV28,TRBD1,CASRHPGQGRHSPLHF
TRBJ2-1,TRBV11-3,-,CASSLWRGDEQFF
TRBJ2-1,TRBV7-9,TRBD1,CASSSGTGATYNEQFF
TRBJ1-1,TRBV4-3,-,CASSQILETEAFF
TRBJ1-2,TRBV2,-,CASRSSGYGYTF
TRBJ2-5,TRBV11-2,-,CASSLVVSGWSQETQYF
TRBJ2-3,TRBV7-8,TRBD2,CASSSYSPSGITDTQYF
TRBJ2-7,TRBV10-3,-,CAISEEGRAYEQYF
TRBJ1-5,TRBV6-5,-,CASSLGGEYQPQHF
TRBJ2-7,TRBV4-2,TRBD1,CASSHATGAYEQYF
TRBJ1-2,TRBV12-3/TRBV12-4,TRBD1,CASSLGGGLGYTF
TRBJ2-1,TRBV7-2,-,CASSSPSYNEQFF
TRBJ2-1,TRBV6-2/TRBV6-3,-,CASSWVRRYNEQFF
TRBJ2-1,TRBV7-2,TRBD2,CASSLASGSSYNEQFF
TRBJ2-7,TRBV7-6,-,CASSSGLEDEQYF
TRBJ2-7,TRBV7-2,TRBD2,CASSARDYFYEQYF
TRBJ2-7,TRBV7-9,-,CASSPAIKGEQYF
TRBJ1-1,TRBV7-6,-,CASSLGGGRTEAFF
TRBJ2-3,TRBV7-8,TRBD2,CAISFGLAANTDTQYF
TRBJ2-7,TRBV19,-,CASSPGGAASSYEQYF
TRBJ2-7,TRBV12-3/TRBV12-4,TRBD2,CASSSNSGTPRPYEQYF
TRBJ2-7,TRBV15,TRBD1,CATSRDRGTGASYEQYF
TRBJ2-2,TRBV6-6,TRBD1,CASSWTGEAGELFF
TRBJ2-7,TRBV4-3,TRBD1,CASSQGQGVYEQYF
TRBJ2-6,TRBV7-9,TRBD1,CASSYTGTGGSGANVLTF
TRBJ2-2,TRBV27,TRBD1,CASSLWDRGPPGELFF
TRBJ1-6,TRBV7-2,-,CASSFSWGGSNSPLHF
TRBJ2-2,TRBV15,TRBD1,CATSRPGQGRTGELFF
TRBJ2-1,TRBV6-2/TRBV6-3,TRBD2,CASSLLAVYNEQFF
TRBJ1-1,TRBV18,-,CASSPRGGLEAFF
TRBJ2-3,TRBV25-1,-,CASSDNTATDTQYF
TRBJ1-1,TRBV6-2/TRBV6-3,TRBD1,CASAFWDRGTEAFF
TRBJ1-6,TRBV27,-,CASSFGRGSPLHF
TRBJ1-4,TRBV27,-,CASSPLATNEKLFF
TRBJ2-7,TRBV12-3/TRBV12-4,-,CASSLGENEQYF
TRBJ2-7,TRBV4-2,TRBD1,CASSPRQGSSYEQYF
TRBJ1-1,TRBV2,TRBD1,CASSGTDFTEAFF
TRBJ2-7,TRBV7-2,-,CASSPLGRPISYEQYF
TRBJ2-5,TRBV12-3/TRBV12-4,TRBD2,CASSFRTSGRETQYF
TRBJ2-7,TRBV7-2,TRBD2,CAGGEGNEQYF
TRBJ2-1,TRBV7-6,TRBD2,CASSLRGAGGPNEQFF